This T cell receptor (beta chain) was recovered during a study of blood T cells in healthy people across ages. Turning to the study itself: About one barcoded beta molecule per two T cells was the capture yield of template switching.

The CDR3 totals 18 residues. The V and J ends lost 0 bases and 2 bases respectively, with 18 bases between them. Per germline, CDR1 LGHDT and CDR2 YNNKEL (reference sequence). Then a second PCR, running roughly 7 to 11 cycles, was carried out with a sample-barcoded 5' primer and a J-beta primer mix. One entry per CDR3 protein results from TCRdb running MiXCR on the 5' RACE reads. Among over 500,000 distinct CDR3 sequences listed, approximately 52% were seen once. This chain joins TRBV3-1 and TRBJ2-3; D possibly corresponds to TRBD2 (5 bases). This TCR derives from a woman aged 80 or older in good health. The sequencing sample was made of blood. CDR3 sequence: CASSQDGWRRAVTDTQYF. CDR3 bases: TGTGCCAGCAGCCAAGATGGATGGAGGCGAGCGGTCACAGATACGCAGTATTTT.